Presented here are 10 T cell receptor beta chains from one specimen sequenced in a study of cytomegalovirus exposure and HLA in healthy donors. Both 60 Vbeta primers and 13 Jbeta primers went into the PCR. Here immunoSEQ multiplex PCR was the method, and the copy in TCRdb shows in-frame clones only, minus some. The ten most abundant clones cover roughly 1.6% of a sample with more than 100,000 clones. What was sequenced was PBMCs. All receptors come from a woman aged 40 to 55 in good health and CMV-seronegative.

V is TRBV5-4 and J is TRBJ2-7; 8 bases match TRBD2. The V gene end was trimmed by 3 bases and the J gene end by 2 bases; junction bases not matched to a gene: 4. Per the germline V gene, CDR1 is SGHNT and CDR2 is YYREEE (reference sequence). This CDR3 spans 14 amino acids. This CDR3 reads CASSSAGLAYEQYF. The CDR3, as DNA: TGTGCCAGCAGCTCCGCGGGACTAGCCTACGAGCAGTACTTC.

The chain combines TRBV10-3 with TRBJ1-1; D unclear. The V end was cut by 0 bases, the J end by 0 bases, with 8 bases between. Germline CDR1 and CDR2: ENHRY and SYGVKD. The CDR3 is 15 residues long. The CDR3 loop is CAISESKRLNTEAFF. The CDR3 nucleotides are TGTGCCATCAGTGAGTCGAAGCGTTTGAACACTGAAGCTTTCTTT.

The chain combines TRBV7-9 with TRBJ1-6, with a possible D match to TRBD1 (5 bases). CDR1 is SEHNR, CDR2 FQNEAQ, per germline (reference sequence). This CDR3 has 14 amino acids. The V end was cut by 5 bases, the J end by 9 bases, with 14 bases between. The CDR3 DNA reads as TGTGCCAGCAGCCTCCTCCTCGGGGGTTCACCCCTCCACTTT. It is translated as CASSLLLGGSPLHF.

J is TRBJ1-1 and V is TRBV6-6, with 7 bases fitting TRBD1. V lost 6 bases and J lost 11; bases outside the gene matches: 12. Looked up from germline, CDR1 is MNHNY and CDR2 is SVGAGI (reference sequence). The CDR3 totals 13 residues. The CDR3 sequence: CASSLIDRVSAFF. Here the CDR3 DNA reads TGTGCCAGCAGCCTAATCGACAGGGTGTCTGCTTTCTTT.

This rearrangement joins TRBV7-2 to TRBJ2-2; the D gene is possibly TRBD2 (6 bases). Germline V lookup: CDR1 SGHTA, CDR2 FQGNSA. The CDR3 covers 16 residues. V was trimmed by 2 bases and J by 1 base, leaving 11 bases between them. This CDR3 reads CASSLNGRMNTGELFF. As DNA, the CDR3 is TGTGCCAGCAGCTTAAATGGGAGGATGAACACCGGGGAGCTGTTTTTT.

V usage is TRBV13 and J usage is TRBJ1-1; D gene unclear. Trimming shortened V by 5 bases and J by 6 bases, and 13 bases separated the two germline ends. Per germline, CDR1 PRHDT and CDR2 FYEKMQ (reference sequence). This CDR3 has 13 residues. CDR3 amino acids: CASSLLLRAEAFF. The CDR3 bases are TGTGCCAGCAGCCTCCTCCTCCGGGCTGAAGCTTTCTTT.

The chain employs TRBV5-4 and TRBJ2-5; tentative D call: TRBD2 (5 bases). V gave up 1 base and J gave up 2 bases, with 9 bases separating them. Germline values: CDR1 SGHNT, CDR2 YYREEE (reference sequence). The CDR3 contains 14 residues. The CDR3 DNA follows: TGTGCCAGCAGCTTGCCCGGGAAACAAGAGACCCAGTACTTC. Its translation is CASSLPGKQETQYF.

V is TRBV6-6 and J is TRBJ1-6; weak D call: TRBD1 (6 bases). Per germline, CDR1 MNHNY and CDR2 SVGAGI (reference sequence). With 8 bases removed from V and 7 bases from J, the gap between germline ends came to 15 bases. The CDR3 totals 14 residues. DNA for the CDR3: TGTGCCAGCCGAGGCCGGGACAAGAATTCACCCCTCCACTTT. It specifies CASRGRDKNSPLHF.

The rearrangement joins TRBV28 to TRBJ2-5, with D possibly matching TRBD1 (5 bases). Looked up from germline, CDR1 is MDHEN and CDR2 is SYDVKM. The V end was cut by 3 bases, the J end by 4 bases, with 9 bases between. This CDR3 contains 13 residues. The CDR3: CASSLGQIETQYF. CDR3 bases: TGTGCCAGCAGTTTGGGGCAGATAGAGACCCAGTACTTC.

Here the CDR3 reads CASSLRDTYNEQFF. DNA of the CDR3: TGTGCCAGCAGCCTCCGGGACACCTACAATGAGCAGTTCTTC. The rearrangement uses TRBV6-5 and TRBJ2-1, with TRBD1 as a possible D gene (6 bases). The CDR3 extends over 14 amino acids. Between the trimmed V and J ends, which lost 6 bases and 2 bases, there was a span of 11 bases. The germline V gene has CDR1 MNHEY and CDR2 SVGAGI.